The clone carrying this T cell receptor beta chain was seen only a few times. The sample is drawn from a study of shared clonotypes between healthy human individuals. This table comes from immunoSEQ multiplex PCR, and its TCRdb copy is limited to in-frame clones, with some not included. Among around 580,000 clones listed, 95% to 98% were seen once. Cells designated naive CD8 were CD45RO-negative and were positively selected for CCR7, with terminally differentiated effector memory CD45RA+ cells excluded. Sequenced input: naive CD8+ T cells sorted from blood. This sequence originates from a man aged 25-45 years in good health.

The CDR3 DNA follows: TGTGCCAGCAAGTTGCGGACCGGGGAGCTGTTTTTT. Its translation: CASKLRTGELFF. The V call is TRBV27, the J call TRBJ2-2; no firm D call. V was shortened by 7 bases and J by 5 bases, with 8 bases between the two germline ends. CDR3 size: 12 residues. CDR1 is MNHEY, CDR2 SMNVEV, per germline (reference sequence).